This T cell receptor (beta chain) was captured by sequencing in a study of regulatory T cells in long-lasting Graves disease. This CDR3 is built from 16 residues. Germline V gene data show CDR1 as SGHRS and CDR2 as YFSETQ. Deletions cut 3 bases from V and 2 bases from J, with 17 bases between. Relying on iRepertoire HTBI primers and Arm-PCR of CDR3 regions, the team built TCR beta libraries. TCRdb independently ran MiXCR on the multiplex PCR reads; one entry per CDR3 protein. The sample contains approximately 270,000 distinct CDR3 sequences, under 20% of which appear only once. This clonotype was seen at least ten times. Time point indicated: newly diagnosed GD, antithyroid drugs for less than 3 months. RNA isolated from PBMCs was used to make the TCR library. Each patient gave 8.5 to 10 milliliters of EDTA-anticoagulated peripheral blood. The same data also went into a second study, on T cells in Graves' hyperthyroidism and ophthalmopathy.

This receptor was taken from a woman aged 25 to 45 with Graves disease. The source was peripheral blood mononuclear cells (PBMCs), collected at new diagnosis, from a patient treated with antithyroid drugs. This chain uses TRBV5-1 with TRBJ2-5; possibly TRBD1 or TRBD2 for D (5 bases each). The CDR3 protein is CASSSYLSGPQETQYF. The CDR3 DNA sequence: TGCGCCAGCAGCTCCTACCTTTCGGGACCGCAAGAGACCCAGTACTTC.